One sample yielded the 24 T cell receptor beta chains listed below, sequenced in a study of blood T cell repertoires in COVID-19 (dated by TCRdb to the early 2020s). Libraries were prepared through the immunoSEQ multiplex PCR assay. The source is immuneACCESS, and TCRdb retained only in-frame sequences with V and J called. Part of the clones is not carried over; for the studies checked, unresolved V genes explain less than half of this, and the remainder is unexplained. This sample comprises hundreds of thousands of clones, 80% to 90% of them detected only once. The ten top clones hold about 8.9% of the sample. Sequenced input: PBMCs or T cells enriched from blood (not recorded which). These receptors all stem from a woman aged 18-29 years who had recovered from COVID-19.

The J gene is TRBJ1-1, the V gene TRBV5-1, with 7 bases aligning to TRBD1. This CDR3 has 14 amino acids. Germline V lookup: CDR1 SGHRS, CDR2 YFSETQ. The junction had 7 bases not matched to a gene; V was cut back by 4 bases and J by 4 bases. CDR3 bases: TGCGCCAGCAGCACACTACAGGGGCGCACTGAAGCTTTCTTT. Translating gives CASSTLQGRTEAFF.

This sequence joins TRBV7-9 and TRBJ1-1; no definite D call. The CDR3 length is 13 residues. V was shortened by 2 bases and J by 0 bases, with 4 bases between the two germline ends. CDR1 SEHNR and CDR2 FQNEAQ come from the germline V gene (reference sequence). The CDR3 region is CASSLSVNTEAFF. In DNA form, the CDR3 reads TGTGCCAGCAGCTTATCAGTGAACACTGAAGCTTTCTTT.

This rearrangement joins TRBV19 to TRBJ2-5; D gene ambiguous. The ends were cut back, 0 bases at V and 6 bases at J, with 14 bases in the middle. Germline V gene data show CDR1 as LNHDA and CDR2 as SQIVND (reference sequence). The CDR3 sequence is 15 residues long. In DNA, the CDR3 is TGTGCCAGTAGTATAGATCTTGTGGGCTCGAAGACCCAGTACTTC. This gives the protein CASSIDLVGSKTQYF.

The rearrangement joins TRBV30 to TRBJ1-2, with TRBD1 as a possible D gene (6 bases). This CDR3 comprises 15 residues. Germline loops: CDR1 GTSNPN, CDR2 SVGIG (reference sequence). Trimming cost V 0 bases and J 3 bases, with 14 bases left between them. CDR3 sequence: CAWSVLNQGYYGYTF. In nucleotides, the CDR3 is TGTGCCTGGAGTGTACTCAACCAGGGGTACTATGGCTACACCTTC.

This clone appeared a few times. The chain has TRBV7-9 and TRBJ2-5, with 7 bases aligning to TRBD1. J was trimmed by 5 bases and V by 2 bases; bases with no gene match: 11. The germline CDR1 and CDR2 sequences are SEHNR and FQNEAQ (reference sequence). This CDR3 is built from 16 residues. Here the CDR3 reads CASSLSHTRGRETQYF. In DNA form, the CDR3 reads TGTGCCAGCAGCTTAAGTCACACGAGGGGGCGGGAGACCCAGTACTTC.

The gene calls are TRBV5-8 and TRBJ2-1, with TRBD2 identical over 7 bases. The CDR3 is 16 residues long. Trimming took 4 bases from V and 5 from J; bases not matched to a gene: 12. Germline V gene lookup returns CDR1 SGHTS and CDR2 YDEGEE. The CDR3 here is CASSPEDWGRDNEQFF. DNA of the CDR3: TGTGCCAGCAGCCCCGAAGACTGGGGGAGGGACAATGAGCAGTTCTTC.

The chain links TRBV6-2 or TRBV6-3 to TRBJ1-5; D gene unclear. The CDR3 length is 17 residues. Germline CDR1 is MNHEY and CDR2 is SVGEGT. V shed 2 bases and J shed 9 bases, with 23 bases lying between them. For the CDR3, the DNA is TGTGCCAGCAGTTACGACGTTTACAGCGGCCGGGGAGGGCCCCAGCATTTT. The encoded protein is CASSYDVYSGRGGPQHF.

The CDR3 sequence: CASSFGQGGREKLFF. As DNA, the CDR3 is TGTGCCAGCAGCTTCGGACAGGGGGGTAGGGAAAAACTGTTTTTT. V usage is TRBV7-2 and J usage is TRBJ1-4; 10 nucleotides match TRBD1. Germline trimming cut 3 bases from V and 8 bases from J; bases unmatched to any gene: 6. This CDR3 spans 15 amino acids. In germline, CDR1 is SGHTA, CDR2 FQGNSA.

The rearrangement links TRBV27 to TRBJ2-7; no clear D gene. The CDR3 covers 14 residues. Germline V gene lookup returns CDR1 MNHEY and CDR2 SMNVEV (reference sequence). V was pared by 2 bases and J by 3 bases, with 11 bases between. CDR3 loop: CASSLNRRSYEQYF. CDR3 DNA sequence: TGTGCCAGCAGTTTAAACCGGCGGAGCTACGAGCAGTACTTC.

The chain uses TRBV7-8 and TRBJ1-1; D perhaps matches TRBD1 (5 bases). This CDR3 region has 13 residues. The V end lost 5 bases, the J end lost 1 base, and 8 bases lay between the germline ends. Germline assignment: CDR1 SGHVS and CDR2 FQNEAQ. CDR3 sequence: CASSIDRNTEAFF. The CDR3 DNA sequence: TGTGCCAGCAGCATCGACAGGAACACTGAAGCTTTCTTT.

This rearrangement joins TRBV5-4 to TRBJ2-5, with a possible D match to TRBD1 (6 bases). V lost 7 bases and J 2 bases, leaving 15 bases between the germline ends. Germline CDR1 is SGHNT and CDR2 is YYREEE (reference sequence). This CDR3 is built from 14 residues. CDR3 DNA sequence: TGTGCCAGCGGTGGGGGCAACCGGCAAGAGACCCAGTACTTC. Protein: CASGGGNRQETQYF. The entire variable domain, with the rest obtained from reference TRBV5-4 and TRBJ2-5, is as follows: ETGVTQSPTHLIKTRGQQVTLRCSSQSGHNTVSWYQQALGQGPQFIFQYYREEENGRGNFPPRFSGLQFPNYSSELNVNALELDDSALYLCASGGGNRQETQYFGPGTRLLVL.

V usage is TRBV28 and J usage is TRBJ1-3, with a possible D match to TRBD1 (5 bases). The V end lost 3 bases, the J end lost 4 bases, and 10 bases lay between the germline ends. The CDR3 is 14 amino acids. The germline CDR1 and CDR2 sequences are MDHEN and SYDVKM. CDR3 region: CASSFAGSGNTIYF. CDR3 coding DNA: TGTGCCAGCAGTTTCGCAGGGTCCGGAAACACCATATATTTT.

V and J are TRBV30 and TRBJ1-4; 7 bases are a match to TRBD1. V lost 0 bases, J lost 3 bases, and 19 bases stayed unmatched. The length of the CDR3 is 20 residues. CDR1 GTSNPN and CDR2 SVGIG come from the germline V gene (reference sequence). CDR3 loop: CAWSVYMPGTDYAANEKLFF. The CDR3 DNA reads TGTGCCTGGAGTGTATACATGCCGGGGACAGATTATGCGGCTAATGAAAAACTGTTTTTT.

The V and J genes are TRBV18 and TRBJ1-1, with TRBD1 matching 9 bases. CDR3 size: 14 residues. Germline values: CDR1 KGHSH, CDR2 LQKENI. The J segment lost 5 bases and the V segment lost 3 bases, leaving 4 bases of the junction unmatched. The CDR3 nucleotides read TGTGCCAGCTCACCTGAACAGGGGGCAACTGAAGCTTTCTTT. It yields the protein CASSPEQGATEAFF.

The chain carries TRBV2 and TRBJ1-2, with D uncertain. V was pared by 1 base and J by 5 bases, with 11 bases between. Looked up from germline, CDR1 is SNHLY and CDR2 is FYNNEI. CDR3 size: 14 residues. CDR3 protein: CASSEGSGPYGYTF. The CDR3 region has the DNA TGTGCCAGCAGTGAAGGAAGTGGGCCATATGGCTACACCTTC.

The chain uses TRBV11-1 and TRBJ2-5; a weak D match, TRBD2 (6 bases). Trimming cost V 3 bases and J 3 bases, with 11 bases left between them. This CDR3 has 14 amino acids. From germline, CDR1 is SGHAT and CDR2 FQDESV (reference sequence). For the CDR3, the DNA is TGTGCCAGCAGCTTGGGGGGAGGCAAAGAGACCCAGTACTTC. It is translated as CASSLGGGKETQYF.

The genes are TRBV18 and TRBJ1-1; D is unclear. This CDR3 is 14 amino acids long. V was trimmed by 1 base and J by 0 bases, leaving 6 bases between them. CDR1 is KGHSH, CDR2 LQKENI, per germline. CDR3 sequence (DNA): TGTGCCAGCTCACCACGGGCAGTGAACACTGAAGCTTTCTTT. Encoded protein: CASSPRAVNTEAFF.

J is TRBJ2-1 and V is TRBV7-8, with 8 bases aligning to TRBD2. With V trimmed by 3 bases and J by 2 bases, 6 bases remained unmatched. Germline V gene data show CDR1 as SGHVS and CDR2 as FQNEAQ. CDR3 length equals 16 residues. The CDR3 loop is CASSFSPGGPYNEQFF. Here the CDR3 DNA reads TGTGCCAGCAGCTTCTCTCCGGGAGGGCCCTACAATGAGCAGTTCTTC. The entire variable domain, with the rest obtained from reference TRBV7-8 and TRBJ2-1, is as follows: GAGVSQSPRYKVAKRGQDVALRCDPISGHVSLFWYQQALGQGPEFLTYFQNEAQLDKSGLPSDRFFAERPEGSVSTLKIQRTQQEDSAVYLCASSFSPGGPYNEQFFGPGTRLTVL.

The chain is built from TRBV19 and TRBJ2-7; D is possibly TRBD2 (6 bases). This CDR3 contains 12 residues. The germline V and J ends were trimmed by 8 bases and 5 bases, with 13 bases remaining between them. CDR1 and CDR2 (germline): LNHDA, SQIVND (reference sequence). CDR3 DNA sequence: TGTGCCAGTCGGGGAGGAATCCACGAGCAGTACTTC. Translating it yields CASRGGIHEQYF.

The V and J genes are TRBV5-5 and TRBJ2-7, with D tentatively TRBD2 (6 bases). CDR1 and CDR2 from the germline V gene are SGHKS and YYEKEE (reference sequence). V was pared by 4 bases and J by 1 base, with 18 bases between. The CDR3 consists of 16 residues. CDR3 sequence: CASSPFRRARSYEQYF. CDR3 DNA: TGTGCCAGCAGCCCGTTTCGGAGGGCTAGGTCCTACGAGCAGTACTTC. Full variable domain (missing parts from reference TRBV5-5 and TRBJ2-7): DAGVTQSPTHLIKTRGQQVTLRCSPISGHKSVSWYQQVLGQGPQFIFQYYEKEERGRGNFPDRFSARQFPNYSSELNVNALLLGDSALYLCASSPFRRARSYEQYFGPGTRLTVT.

The chain has TRBV28 and TRBJ1-2; D not resolved. Germline V gives CDR1 MDHEN, CDR2 SYDVKM. V was cut by 2 bases and J by 8 bases, with 9 bases left in between. This CDR3 region has 12 residues. The DNA for the CDR3 is TGTGCCAGCAGTTTACTGACAAGCGGCTACACCTTC. It translates to CASSLLTSGYTF.

The V call is TRBV4-1, the J call TRBJ2-1; 7 nucleotides align to TRBD2. Germline-derived CDR1 and CDR2 are MGHRA and YSYEKL. The V gene end was trimmed by 1 base and the J gene end by 5 bases; junction bases not matched to a gene: 8. The CDR3 extends over 16 amino acids. The DNA for the CDR3 is TGCGCCAGCAGCCAAGGGCGGGAGTTCGGCCACAATGAGCAGTTCTTC. This codes for CASSQGREFGHNEQFF.

Only one count was recorded for this clone. The chain has TRBV2 and TRBJ1-5; 8 nucleotides agree with TRBD1. Per germline, CDR1 SNHLY and CDR2 FYNNEI. After removal of 4 bases from V and 3 bases from J, the junction contained 8 bases not matched to a gene. There are 16 residues in the CDR3. The CDR3 region is CASSAFRTGLNQPQHF. The CDR3 DNA reads as TGTGCCAGCAGTGCTTTTCGGACAGGGCTCAATCAGCCCCAGCATTTT.

This clone was recorded once. The chain is built from TRBV27 and TRBJ1-6; 9 bases are shared with TRBD1. The germline V gene encodes CDR1 MNHEY and CDR2 SMNVEV (reference sequence). Losses at the gene ends were 5 bases for V and 3 bases for J; bases not matched to a gene: 8. The CDR3 runs to 17 residues. CDR3 protein: CASSNVRGQGYNSPLHF. The CDR3 DNA sequence: TGTGCCAGCAGTAACGTAAGGGGACAGGGCTATAATTCACCCCTCCACTTT.